This entry concerns a single T cell receptor beta chain. Its specificity is unknown. The sample comes from a study of shared clonotypes between healthy human individuals. Study results and caveats: What limited the represented genetic and exposure-history diversity was the small number of donors.

Profiled with immunoSEQ multiplex PCR; TCRdb holds only in-frame clones, not every one. The sample has 650,000 to 800,000 clones; roughly nine tenths are singletons. Naive-designated CD8 cells lacked CD45RO, were positively enriched for CCR7, and omitted terminally differentiated effector memory CD45RA+ cells. V lost 6 bases, J lost 4 bases, and 21 bases lay in between. The V gene's germline CDR1 is MNHEY and CDR2 SMNVEV (reference sequence). The CDR3 runs to 17 residues. The sequence came from a man aged 25 to 40 in good health. This sequence joins TRBV27 and TRBJ2-2; D gene unclear. Sequences were obtained from naive CD8+ T cells sorted from blood. The CDR3 nucleotides are TGTGCCAGCAGACCTGATTTTGAGCCCTCAATCACCGGGGAGCTGTTTTTT. As protein: CASRPDFEPSITGELFF.